One sample yielded the 27 T cell receptor beta chains listed below, sequenced in a study of T cells after yellow fever vaccination. TCRdb redid the calling of the 5' RACE reads with MiXCR, one entry per CDR3 protein. The table lists about 300,000 distinct CDR3 sequences, 8.7% of them singletons. The sample here was CD4+ T cells sorted from PBMCs, taken 5 days after the yellow fever booster vaccination. The receptors derive from a man between 18 and 35 years old who received the YFV17D yellow fever vaccine.

This clonotype was counted ten times or more. The chain carries TRBV5-1 and TRBJ2-3, with 9 positions matching TRBD2. The V gene end was trimmed by 0 bases and the J gene end by 8 bases; junction bases not matched to a gene: 10. Germline lookup yields CDR1 SGHRS and CDR2 YFSETQ. The CDR3 sequence is 16 residues long. The CDR3 is CASSLALAGPGSTQYF. DNA for the CDR3: TGCGCCAGCAGCTTGGCGCTAGCGGGGCCAGGGAGTACGCAGTATTTT.

CDR3 DNA sequence: TGTGCCAGCAGCGACCCGGGACAGGTTCCACAAGGCAGGGTTTACTTC. This gives the protein CASSDPGQVPQGRVYF. J is TRBJ2-7 and V is TRBV5-6, with 8 bases aligning to TRBD1. The junction had 22 bases not matched to a gene; V was cut back by 4 bases and J by 13 bases. The germline V gene encodes CDR1 SGHDT and CDR2 YYEEEE. The CDR3 contains 16 residues.

This clonotype has only a few counts. The J gene is TRBJ2-5, the V gene TRBV11-2, with 10 bases that match TRBD2. The junction had 11 bases not matched to a gene; V was cut back by 1 base and J by 9 bases. The CDR3 has 16 amino acids. Germline-derived CDR1 and CDR2 are SGHAT and FQNNGV. CDR3 protein: CASSLVPGTSVSPQYF. The CDR3 bases are TGTGCCAGCAGCTTAGTGCCCGGGACTAGCGTATCCCCCCAGTACTTC.

The genes are TRBV20-1 and TRBJ1-1; D remains ambiguous. CDR3 length: 15 amino acids. V lost 0 bases to trimming and J lost 1 base, with 12 bases between them. Germline V gives CDR1 DFQATT, CDR2 SNEGSKA (reference sequence). CDR3 sequence reads: CSARDWEPSNTEAFF. CDR3 bases: TGCAGTGCTAGAGATTGGGAACCTTCGAACACTGAAGCTTTCTTT.

The V and J genes are TRBV9 and TRBJ2-1; 9 positions agree with TRBD2. The germline gives CDR1 SGDLS, CDR2 YYNGEE. J lost 5 bases, V lost 3 bases, and 12 bases had no gene match. The length of the CDR3 is 17 residues. The CDR3 bases are TGTGCCAGCAGCGGGGCCCGGGGAGCGGGGGGACACAATGAGCAGTTCTTC. The encoded protein is CASSGARGAGGHNEQFF.

The V and J genes are TRBV12-3 or TRBV12-4 and TRBJ2-3; D gene uncertain. Trimming removed 2 bases from V and 5 bases from J, with 14 bases in between. The CDR3 has 15 amino acids. CDR3 sequence reads: CASSLYMDPLDTQYF. The CDR3 DNA follows: TGTGCCAGCAGTTTATATATGGACCCTCTAGATACGCAGTATTTT.

This chain links TRBV5-1 with TRBJ2-5, with 9 bases that match TRBD2. The CDR3 spans 17 residues. J lost 1 base, V lost 1 base, and 8 bases had no gene match. Per germline, CDR1 SGHRS and CDR2 YFSETQ. The CDR3 loop reads CASSLPGTSTAQETQYF. The CDR3, as DNA: TGCGCCAGCAGCTTGCCGGGGACTAGCACTGCCCAAGAGACCCAGTACTTC. Variable domain in full (rest from reference TRBV5-1 and TRBJ2-5): KAGVTQTPRYLIKTRGQQVTLSCSPISGHRSVSWYQQTPGQGLQFLFEYFSETQRNKGNFPGRFSGRQFSNSRSEMNVSTLELGDSALYLCASSLPGTSTAQETQYFGPGTRLLVL.

This rearrangement joins TRBV5-1 to TRBJ2-1, with 10 bases fitting TRBD2. With 4 bases clipped from V and 6 bases from J, the junction kept 7 bases outside the gene matches. The CDR3 is made up of 15 amino acids. Germline lookup yields CDR1 SGHRS and CDR2 YFSETQ. CDR3 residues: CASSIYASGGNEQFF. The DNA of the CDR3 is TGCGCCAGCAGCATTTACGCTAGCGGGGGCAATGAGCAGTTCTTC.

CDR3: CAISEPQRGPGNTIYF. The CDR3 bases are TGTGCCATCAGTGAGCCCCAACGGGGTCCCGGAAACACCATATATTTT. The chain couples TRBV10-3 to TRBJ1-3, with D uncertain. CDR3 size: 16 residues. V was pared by 2 bases and J by 4 bases, with 15 bases between. Germline V lookup: CDR1 ENHRY, CDR2 SYGVKD.

This clonotype was recorded many times. The chain links TRBV4-3 to TRBJ1-2, with D perhaps matching TRBD1 (6 bases). The V end lost 4 bases, the J end lost 0 bases, and 12 bases lay between the germline ends. The CDR3 runs 15 residues. Per the germline V gene, CDR1 is LGHNA and CDR2 is YSLEER. This CDR3 is CASSPAGTTNYGYTF. CDR3 DNA: TGCGCCAGCAGCCCCGCCGGGACAACTAACTATGGCTACACCTTC.

This clonotype was counted between two and nine times. This chain links TRBV5-1 with TRBJ1-4, with 7 nucleotides matching TRBD1. The germline V gene encodes CDR1 SGHRS and CDR2 YFSETQ. After removal of 4 bases from V and 7 bases from J, the junction contained 10 bases not matched to a gene. CDR3 size: 15 residues. The CDR3 sequence is CASSIMTGLGEKLFF. The CDR3 DNA is TGCGCCAGCAGCATCATGACAGGGCTGGGTGAAAAACTGTTTTTT.

This clonotype was found many times. CDR3 in DNA: TGCGCCAGCAGCCGTGGGGGGCGCGTCACCGGGGAGCTGTTTTTT. As protein: CASSRGGRVTGELFF. V gene TRBV5-1 combines with J gene TRBJ2-2; D possibly matches TRBD1 or TRBD2 (6 bases each). V was pared by 4 bases and J by 4 bases, with 14 bases between. The germline V gene encodes CDR1 SGHRS and CDR2 YFSETQ. CDR3 length: 15 amino acids.

This clonotype has just a few counts. This rearrangement joins TRBV5-1 to TRBJ1-2, with D tentatively TRBD1 (5 bases). CDR1 is SGHRS, CDR2 YFSETQ, per germline. The CDR3 is made up of 16 amino acids. Trimming left V 3 bases short and J 6 bases short, with 21 bases between. The DNA for the CDR3 is TGCGCCAGCAGCTCCCGCGAGGGGAATAGTCGAGATGGCTACACCTTC. Protein sequence: CASSSREGNSRDGYTF. The full variable domain, completed using reference TRBV5-1 and TRBJ1-2, is KAGVTQTPRYLIKTRGQQVTLSCSPISGHRSVSWYQQTPGQGLQFLFEYFSETQRNKGNFPGRFSGRQFSNSRSEMNVSTLELGDSALYLCASSSREGNSRDGYTFGSGTRLTVV.

There are a few counts of this clonotype. This chain joins TRBV28 and TRBJ2-1; maybe TRBD2 (7 bases). Germline CDR1 and CDR2: MDHEN and SYDVKM. The CDR3 spans 13 residues. The V and J ends lost 8 bases and 4 bases respectively, with 12 bases between them. In DNA form, the CDR3 reads TGTGCCAGCGAGGGGGGGGGATACAATGAGCAGTTCTTC. As protein: CASEGGGYNEQFF.

The chain uses TRBV15 and TRBJ2-5; 7 bases line up with TRBD1. The length of the CDR3 is 15 residues. V dropped 0 bases and J dropped 2; count of bases not matched to a gene: 3. Germline V CDR1 and CDR2: LNHNV, YYDKDF (reference sequence). The CDR3 nucleotides are TGTGCCACCAGCAGAGACCCGGGACAGCAAGAGACCCAGTACTTC. It translates to CATSRDPGQQETQYF.

This clonotype was seen more than once but under ten times. The rearrangement links TRBV2 to TRBJ2-1, with a tentative D call TRBD2 (5 bases). CDR1 and CDR2 (germline): SNHLY, FYNNEI. The CDR3 covers 15 residues. The V end lost 4 bases, the J end lost 9 bases, and 19 bases lay between the germline ends. CDR3 sequence reads: CASSGRSQPAGEQFF. CDR3 nucleotides: TGTGCCAGCAGTGGAAGGTCCCAACCGGCGGGTGAGCAGTTCTTC.

The chain uses TRBV19 and TRBJ1-5, with D unclear. Germline values: CDR1 LNHDA, CDR2 SQIVND (reference sequence). The germline V and J ends were trimmed by 3 bases and 3 bases, with 12 bases remaining between them. The CDR3 covers 15 residues. The CDR3 nucleotides read TGTGCCAGTAGTATCCCCGCGGGAAACAATCAGCCCCAGCATTTT. Amino acid sequence: CASSIPAGNNQPQHF. The full variable domain, rest sourced from reference TRBV19 and TRBJ1-5, is DGGITQSPKYLFRKEGQNVTLSCEQNLNHDAMYWYRQDPGQGLRLIYYSQIVNDFQKGDIAEGYSVSREKKESFPLTVTSAQKNPTAFYLCASSIPAGNNQPQHFGDGTRLSIL.

This clonotype was counted only a few times. This chain's CDR3 is CASSSGGPAGELFF. CDR3 sequence (DNA): TGTGCCAGCAGCTCAGGAGGTCCGGCGGGGGAGCTGTTTTTT. This chain connects TRBV9 to TRBJ2-2, with D perhaps TRBD2 (5 bases). V was clipped by 4 bases and J by 8 bases, with 15 bases between them. The CDR3 sequence is 14 residues long. Germline lookup yields CDR1 SGDLS and CDR2 YYNGEE.

The table lists this clonotype with a few counts. The V call is TRBV5-1, the J call TRBJ2-2; TRBD1 matches at 9 bases. Per germline, CDR1 SGHRS and CDR2 YFSETQ. The CDR3 runs to 17 residues. The V gene end was trimmed by 2 bases and the J gene end by 5 bases; junction bases not matched to a gene: 10. CDR3 in DNA: TGCGCCAGCAGCTTCCTAACAGGGGGCGTCGGTACCGGGGAGCTGTTTTTT. The encoded protein is CASSFLTGGVGTGELFF.

This clonotype was observed a handful of times. V is TRBV7-9 and J is TRBJ2-3, with 11 positions matching TRBD1. Germline trimming cut 5 bases from V and 3 bases from J; bases unmatched to any gene: 10. CDR3 length equals 17 residues. Germline V CDR1 and CDR2: SEHNR, FQNEAQ (reference sequence). This CDR3 reads CASSPRRGTGGTDTQYF. CDR3 DNA sequence: TGTGCCAGCAGCCCACGAAGGGGGACAGGGGGGACAGATACGCAGTATTTT.

This clonotype was detected ten times or more. V gene TRBV14 combines with J gene TRBJ2-7; D is perhaps TRBD1 or TRBD2 (5 bases each). Trimming stripped 11 bases from V and 4 bases from J, with 24 bases between. Germline assignment: CDR1 SGHDN and CDR2 FVKESK. The CDR3 loop spans 15 amino acids. The CDR3 loop is CAGTRGDIPTYEQYV. DNA for the CDR3: TGTGCCGGGACCAGAGGCGACATCCCTACATACGAGCAGTACGTC.

This clonotype was counted ten times or more. V is TRBV11-2 and J is TRBJ1-1; the D is unclear. The ends were cut back, 5 bases at V and 2 bases at J, with 6 bases in the middle. CDR1 is SGHAT and CDR2 is FQNNGV in the germline V gene. The CDR3 contains 12 residues. In DNA form, the CDR3 reads TGTGCCAGCAGCCCAGACAACACTGAAGCTTTCTTT. This codes for CASSPDNTEAFF.

The chain joins TRBV6-2 or TRBV6-3 to TRBJ2-6; a possible D gene is TRBD1 (7 bases). Germline V gene sequence: CDR1 MNHEY, CDR2 SVGEGT. Trimming shortened V by 7 bases and J by 0 bases, and 10 bases separated the two germline ends. This CDR3 is 15 amino acids long. CDR3 sequence reads: CASIQGGSGANVLTF. CDR3 nucleotides: TGTGCCAGCATCCAGGGGGGCTCTGGGGCCAACGTCCTGACTTTC.

This clonotype was picked up a small number of times. The rearrangement uses TRBV6-5 and TRBJ2-1, with 8 positions matching TRBD1. CDR1 and CDR2 (germline): MNHEY, SVGAGI. The CDR3 loop spans 14 amino acids. Trimming at V came to 6 bases and at J to 7 bases, leaving 8 bases not matched to a gene. The CDR3: CASRNRGVGNEQFF. The CDR3 DNA follows: TGTGCCAGCAGGAACAGGGGGGTGGGGAATGAGCAGTTCTTC.

This clonotype was counted between two and nine times. This sequence joins TRBV6-5 and TRBJ2-6, with 7 bases aligning to TRBD2. CDR1 and CDR2 from the germline V gene are MNHEY and SVGAGI. V was clipped by 10 bases and J by 0 bases; unmatched bases: 15. This CDR3 comprises 18 residues. The CDR3 nucleotides read TGTGCCACGAAAAGACCCGGGACTACCCTCTCTGGGGCCAACGTCCTGACTTTC. Its protein product is CATKRPGTTLSGANVLTF.

Many counts were recorded for this clonotype. This sequence joins TRBV12-3 or TRBV12-4 and TRBJ1-1, with 9 bases aligning to TRBD1. V shed 6 bases, J shed 6 bases, and the junction held 8 bases outside the gene matches. The CDR3 is made up of 14 amino acids. CDR3 in DNA: TGTGCCAGCAGCCCGGGACAGGGTTTGGCTGAAGCTTTCTTT. This translates into CASSPGQGLAEAFF.

This clonotype was observed many times. An end of the junction differs from the germline gene, which may be a read error. The chain is built from TRBV7-7 and TRBJ2-4; D ambiguous. The CDR3 covers 14 residues. Germline-derived CDR1 and CDR2 are SSHAT and FNYEAQ (reference sequence). The CDR3 sequence: CASSLTRAKNIQYF. Here the CDR3 DNA reads TGTGCTAGCAGCTTAACGAGGGCCAAAAACATTCAGTACTTC.